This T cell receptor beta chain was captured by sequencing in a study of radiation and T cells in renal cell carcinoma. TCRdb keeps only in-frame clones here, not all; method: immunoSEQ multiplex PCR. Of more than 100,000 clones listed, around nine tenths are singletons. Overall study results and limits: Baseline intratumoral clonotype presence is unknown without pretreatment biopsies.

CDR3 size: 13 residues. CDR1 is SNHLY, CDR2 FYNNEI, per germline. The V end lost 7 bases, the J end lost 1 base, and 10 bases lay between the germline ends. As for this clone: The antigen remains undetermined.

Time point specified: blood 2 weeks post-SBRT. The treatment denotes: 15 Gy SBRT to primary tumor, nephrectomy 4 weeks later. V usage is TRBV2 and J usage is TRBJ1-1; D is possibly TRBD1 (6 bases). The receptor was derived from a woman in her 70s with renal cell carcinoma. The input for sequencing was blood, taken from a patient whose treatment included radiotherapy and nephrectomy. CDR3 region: CASIRGWNTEAFF. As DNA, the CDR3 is TGTGCCAGCATCAGGGGCTGGAACACTGAAGCTTTCTTT.